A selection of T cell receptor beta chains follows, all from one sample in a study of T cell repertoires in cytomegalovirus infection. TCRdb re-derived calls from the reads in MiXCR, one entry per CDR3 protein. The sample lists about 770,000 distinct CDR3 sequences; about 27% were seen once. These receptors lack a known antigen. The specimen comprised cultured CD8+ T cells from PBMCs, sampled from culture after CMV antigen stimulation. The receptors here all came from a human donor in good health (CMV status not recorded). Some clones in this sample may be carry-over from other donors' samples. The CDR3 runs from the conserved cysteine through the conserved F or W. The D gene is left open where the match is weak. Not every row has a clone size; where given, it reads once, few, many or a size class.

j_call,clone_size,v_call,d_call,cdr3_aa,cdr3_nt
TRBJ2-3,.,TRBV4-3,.,CATMGRGADTQYF,TGCGCCACTATGGGTAGGGGGGCAGATACGCAGTATTTT
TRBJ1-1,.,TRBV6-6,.,CASSPIGLGTEAFF,TGTGCCAGCAGCCCAATAGGTTTGGGCACTGAAGCTTTCTTT
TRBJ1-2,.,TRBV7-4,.,CASSPTWSSNYGYTF,TGTGCCAGCAGCCCGACCTGGTCTTCTAACTATGGCTACACCTTC
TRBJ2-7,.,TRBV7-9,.,CASSSRVHEQYF,TGTGCCAGCAGCTCCAGGGTCCACGAGCAGTACTTC
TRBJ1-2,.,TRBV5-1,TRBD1,CASSFRGGGGYTF,TGCGCCAGCAGCTTCAGAGGGGGCGGTGGCTACACCTTC
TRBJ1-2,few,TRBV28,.,CASSPPRGRVNYGYTF,TGTGCCAGCAGCCCACCGCGCGGGCGGGTGAACTATGGCTACACCTTC
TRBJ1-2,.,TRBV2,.,CASSEIPLGQVNYGYTF,TGTGCCAGCAGTGAAATCCCTTTGGGACAAGTTAACTATGGCTACACCTTC
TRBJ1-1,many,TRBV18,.,CASSRRGQGLNTEAFF,TGTGCCAGCTCGAGACGGGGGCAGGGATTGAACACTGAAGCTTTCTTT
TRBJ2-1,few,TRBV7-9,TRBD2,CASISSGGLGYNEQFF,TGTGCCAGCATCTCCTCGGGGGGACTGGGTTACAATGAGCAGTTCTTC
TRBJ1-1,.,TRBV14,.,CASSQEFERAGNTEAFF,TGTGCCAGCAGCCAAGAGTTCGAGAGGGCAGGGAACACTGAAGCTTTCTTT
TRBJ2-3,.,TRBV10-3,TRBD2,CAINPTSRGNTDTQYF,TGTGCCATCAACCCAACCTCGCGGGGGAACACAGATACGCAGTATTTT
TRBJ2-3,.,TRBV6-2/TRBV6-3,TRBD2,CASSTSGGEPDTQYF,TGTGCCAGCAGCACTAGCGGGGGGGAGCCAGATACGCAGTATTTT
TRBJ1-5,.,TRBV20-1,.,CSARDPGGNQPQHF,TGCAGTGCTAGAGATCCTGGAGGGAATCAGCCCCAGCATTTT
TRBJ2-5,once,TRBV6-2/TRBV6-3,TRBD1,CASSQQGLDETQYF,TGTGCCAGCAGTCAACAGGGGTTAGACGAGACCCAGTACTTC
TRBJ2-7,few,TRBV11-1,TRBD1,CASSVKRDRGFYEQYF,TGTGCCAGCAGCGTAAAACGGGACAGGGGATTCTACGAGCAGTACTTC
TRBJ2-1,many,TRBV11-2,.,CASSPPRDIYNEQFF,TGTGCCAGCAGCCCACCAAGGGACATATACAATGAGCAGTTCTTC
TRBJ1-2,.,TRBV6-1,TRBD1,CASNLQGAGYGYTF,TGTGCCAGCAATCTCCAGGGGGCCGGCTATGGCTACACCTTC
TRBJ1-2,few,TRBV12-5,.,CASGLQRPEGYTF,TGTGCTAGTGGTTTGCAGAGACCGGAGGGCTACACCTTC
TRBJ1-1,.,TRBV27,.,CASSRWELDTEAFF,TGTGCCAGCAGTAGATGGGAGTTGGACACTGAAGCTTTCTTT
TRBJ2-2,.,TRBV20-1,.,CSARDFYTGELFF,TGCAGTGCGAGGGACTTTTACACCGGGGAGCTGTTTTTT
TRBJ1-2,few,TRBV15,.,CATSRVQANYGYTF,TGTGCCACCAGCAGAGTACAGGCCAACTATGGCTACACCTTC
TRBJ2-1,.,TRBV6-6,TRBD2,CASSYSIAGGRLGDNEQFF,TGTGCCAGCAGTTACTCGATTGCGGGGGGCCGTTTGGGCGACAATGAGCAGTTCTTC
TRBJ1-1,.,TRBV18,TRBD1,CASSPGQGGVVAEAFF,TGTGCCAGCTCACCGGGACAGGGGGGAGTAGTCGCTGAAGCTTTCTTT
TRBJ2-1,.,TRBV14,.,CASSPDIDRYNEQFF,TGTGCCAGCAGCCCAGATATAGACAGATACAATGAGCAGTTCTTC
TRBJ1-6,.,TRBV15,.,CATSRDRSSGSYNSPLHF,TGTGCCACCAGCAGAGATCGGTCGTCAGGCTCCTATAATTCACCCCTCCACTTT
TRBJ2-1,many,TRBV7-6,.,CASSFLALSERGNEQFF,TGTGCCAGCAGCTTCCTGGCCCTCTCCGAGAGGGGAAATGAGCAGTTCTTC
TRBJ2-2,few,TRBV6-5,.,CASSYLSPPNTGELFF,TGTGCCAGCAGTTACCTATCGCCTCCGAACACCGGGGAGCTGTTTTTT
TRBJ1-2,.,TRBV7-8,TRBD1,CASSASGGGYYGYPF,TGTGCCAGCAGCGCGTCAGGGGGCGGGTACTATGGCTACCCCTTC
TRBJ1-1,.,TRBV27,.,CASRGTVGYTEAFF,TGTGCCAGCAGGGGGACGGTTGGGTACACTGAAGCTTTCTTT
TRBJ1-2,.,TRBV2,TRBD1,CASGIVGTEIGYGGYTF,TGTGCCAGCGGCATTGTTGGGACAGAGATAGGTTATGGTGGCTACACCTTC
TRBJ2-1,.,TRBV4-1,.,CASSQVSGALDNEQFF,TGCGCCAGCAGCCAAGTATCTGGGGCACTAGACAATGAGCAGTTCTTC
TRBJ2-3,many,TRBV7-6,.,CASSLGGGGDTQYF,TGTGCCAGCAGCTTGGGAGGGGGCGGCGATACGCAGTATTTT
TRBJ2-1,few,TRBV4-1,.,CASSQVRGHNEQFF,TGCGCCAGCAGCCAAGTGCGGGGGCACAATGAGCAGTTCTTC
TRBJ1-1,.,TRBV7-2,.,CASSLVRKAEAFF,TGTGCCAGCAGCTTAGTCAGGAAGGCTGAAGCTTTCTTT
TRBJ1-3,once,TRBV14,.,CASSPHMGGSGNTIYF,TGTGCCAGCAGCCCCCACATGGGGGGGTCAGGAAACACCATATATTTT
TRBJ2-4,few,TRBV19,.,CASSMIRGDRLAKNIQYF,TGTGCCAGTAGTATGATTAGGGGTGACAGATTAGCCAAAAACATTCAGTACTTC
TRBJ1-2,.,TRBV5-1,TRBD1,CASSIQGLSDRGSNYGYTF,TGCGCCAGCAGCATTCAAGGACTATCGGACAGGGGGTCTAACTATGGCTACACCTTC
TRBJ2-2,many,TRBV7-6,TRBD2,CASSLSLAGNTGELFF,TGTGCCAGCAGCTTAAGTCTAGCGGGGAACACCGGGGAGCTGTTTTTT
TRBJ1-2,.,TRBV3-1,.,CASSQFNYGYTF,TGTGCCAGCAGCCAATTTAACTATGGCTACACCTTC
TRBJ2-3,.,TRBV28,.,CASSFLDRTDTQYF,TGTGCCAGCAGTTTCCTCGACAGGACAGATACGCAGTATTTT
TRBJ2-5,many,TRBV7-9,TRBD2,CASSLGPGGPLWTQYF,TGTGCCAGCAGCTTGGGCCCGGGGGGGCCTCTTTGGACCCAGTACTTC
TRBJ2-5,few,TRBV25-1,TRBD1,CASSGQGAGETQYF,TGTGCCAGCAGCGGACAGGGGGCAGGGGAGACCCAGTACTTC
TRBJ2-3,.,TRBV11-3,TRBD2,CASSSWGASGPSSTDTQYF,TGTGCCAGCAGCTCCTGGGGGGCTAGCGGGCCTTCCAGCACAGATACGCAGTATTTT
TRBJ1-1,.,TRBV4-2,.,CASSQVLLTLGGYTEAFF,TGTGCCAGCAGCCAAGTCCTCCTCACTTTGGGGGGTTACACTGAAGCTTTCTTT
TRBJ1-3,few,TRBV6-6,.,CASSYSRGLGNTIYF,TGTGCCAGCAGTTACTCAAGGGGACTTGGAAACACCATATATTTT